This paragraph reports one T cell receptor beta chain. TCRdb's copy holds only in-frame clones and misses some; the assay was immunoSEQ multiplex PCR. The sample yields about 4,500 clones, about four fifths seen once. This record belongs to a study of T cell repertoires in ileal Crohn's disease. Adults with ileal or ileocolonic Crohn's disease and an indication for resection were eligible. The sample was ileal tissue. The receptor was derived from an adult with Crohn's disease.

The CDR3 DNA is TGTGCCAGCTGTAGCGGGGGGGCCGCAGATACGCAGTATTTT. Translated: CASCSGGAADTQYF. V is TRBV5-4 and J is TRBJ2-3, with 11 nucleotides matching TRBD2. Germline V lookup: CDR1 SGHNT, CDR2 YYREEE (reference sequence). V dropped 7 bases and J dropped 4; count of bases not matched to a gene: 5. The CDR3 spans 14 residues.